A selection of T cell receptor beta chains follows, all from one sample in a study of cytotoxic CD8 clonotypes in ibrutinib-treated CLL. Some clones are missing from TCRdb's copy, which holds only in-frame ones; the method was immunoSEQ multiplex PCR. The sample records 45,000 to 50,000 clones, around 53% being singletons. Sequencing was performed on PBMCs, taken after 12 months of ibrutinib treatment. The receptors were sampled from a human donor with chronic lymphocytic leukemia. The CDR3 runs from the conserved cysteine through the conserved F or W. The D gene is left open where the match is weak. Clone size, where shown, is once, few, many, or a class for clones that have expanded.

CDR3nt,CDR3aa,d_gene,abundance,v_gene,j_gene
TGCGCCAGCTCGACTAGCGGGAGGTCGGGCGAGCAGTTCTTC,CASSTSGRSGEQFF,TRBD2,NA,TRBV10-2,TRBJ2-1
TGTGCCAGCAGCTCCGCCGACAGGGGTAACACTGAAGCTTTCTTT,CASSSADRGNTEAFF,TRBD1,NA,TRBV13,TRBJ1-1
TGTGCCTGGAGTGTACCGGGATCGGGGACCCAGTACTTC,CAWSVPGSGTQYF,NA,NA,TRBV30,TRBJ2-5
TGTGCCAGCAGCCTAACGGCCGCCAAAAACATTCAGTACTTC,CASSLTAAKNIQYF,NA,NA,TRBV7-2,TRBJ2-4
TGCGCCAGCAGCCAAGAGGGATCGGACTATGGCTACACCTTC,CASSQEGSDYGYTF,NA,few,TRBV4-1,TRBJ1-2
TGCAGCGTACCGCAGGGACCTTGGACTAGCGGGGGGAAAGAGACCCAGTACTTC,CSVPQGPWTSGGKETQYF,TRBD2,NA,TRBV29-1,TRBJ2-5
TGCGCCAGCAGTGGAGGCGGACCGGCGGGTAACACCGGGGAGCTGTTTTTT,CASSGGGPAGNTGELFF,NA,NA,TRBV10-2,TRBJ2-2
TGCAGCGTTTGGGGAGACAGGGGGCCCCATGGCTACACCTTC,CSVWGDRGPHGYTF,TRBD1,once,TRBV29-1,TRBJ1-2
TGCGCCAGCAGCTCGGACAGAGACTATGGCTACACCTTC,CASSSDRDYGYTF,NA,NA,TRBV5-1,TRBJ1-2
TGTGCCAGCAGTGCTTTCCTAGCGGGTCCAAAACCGACCGAGCAGTACTTC,CASSAFLAGPKPTEQYF,TRBD2,NA,TRBV2,TRBJ2-7
TGTGCCAGCTCACGCGGACAAACGAACACTGAAGCTTTCTTT,CASSRGQTNTEAFF,NA,NA,TRBV18,TRBJ1-1